What follows describes a single T cell receptor (beta chain). Its antigen is currently unknown. The record originates from a study of T cell responses to AZD1222 COVID-19 vaccine. Across the whole study: Second-dose recipients at about 4 or about 12 weeks were treated as one pooled group.

Study observations and caveats: Per reports, nearly half of all spike-specific TCRs target regions that are unmutated in variants. Mapped onto spike, vaccine-associated CD4 TCRs spanned it and were dominant at 160-218 and 743-854.

Assay: immunoSEQ multiplex PCR; the TCRdb copy retains only in-frame clones and omits some. Of about 120,000 clones in the sample, around 87% are singletons; the top ten hold approximately 3.4%. The CDR3 is 14 residues long. Germline V lookup: CDR1 GTSNPN, CDR2 SVGIG (reference sequence). V was trimmed by 1 base and J by 2 bases, leaving 12 bases between them. The clonotype originates from an adult in good health. V is TRBV30 and J is TRBJ2-7; D gene uncertain. The sample consisted of peripheral blood, taken on day 0 of AZD1222 vaccination. The CDR3 DNA reads as TGTGCCTGGAGTGGAAATACTGAAGCCTACGAGCAGTACTTC. Its translation: CAWSGNTEAYEQYF.